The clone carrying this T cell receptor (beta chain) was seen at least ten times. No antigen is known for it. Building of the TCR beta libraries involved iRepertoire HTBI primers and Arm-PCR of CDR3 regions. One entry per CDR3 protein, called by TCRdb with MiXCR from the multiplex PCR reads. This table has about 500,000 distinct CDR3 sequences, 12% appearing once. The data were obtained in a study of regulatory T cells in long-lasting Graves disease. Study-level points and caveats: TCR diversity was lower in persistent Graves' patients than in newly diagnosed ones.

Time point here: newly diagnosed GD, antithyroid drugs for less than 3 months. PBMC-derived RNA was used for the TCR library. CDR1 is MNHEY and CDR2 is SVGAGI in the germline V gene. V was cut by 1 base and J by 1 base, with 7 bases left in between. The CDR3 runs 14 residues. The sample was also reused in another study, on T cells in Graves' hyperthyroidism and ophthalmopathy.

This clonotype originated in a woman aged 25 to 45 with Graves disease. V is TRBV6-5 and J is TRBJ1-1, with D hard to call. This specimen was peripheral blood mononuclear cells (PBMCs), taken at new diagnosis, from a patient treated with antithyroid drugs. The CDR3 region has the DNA TGTGCCAGCAGTTACTACGTGGGGAACACTGAAGCTTTCTTT. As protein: CASSYYVGNTEAFF.